This T cell receptor beta chain originates from a study of cytomegalovirus exposure and HLA in healthy donors (dated by TCRdb to about 2017). Regarding the study in general: According to an earlier analysis of around 600 of the donors, about 179 million T cells yielded some 120 million unique TCR beta sequences and approximately 300 Gb of sequence data. An early release that covered some 640 HLA-typed donors contained about 300 gigabases of sequencing data and tens of millions of unique TCR sequences. Of the roughly 430 genotyped donors, around 81% fell in the genetic ancestry cluster associated with self-reported Caucasian donors. The study aimed to test whether signatures of past pathogen exposure could be identified by cataloging public T cell receptors. Using immunosequencing, the study profiled T cell repertoires from about 650 subjects and related those repertoires to cytomegalovirus serostatus. Along with the roughly 670-subject first cohort, a separate validation cohort of about 110 different subjects was used. To predict cytomegalovirus infection status, the study combined high-throughput TCR immunosequencing, statistical association of individual TCRs with disease status, and machine learning. To study patterns of TCR occurrence, a later analysis re-analyzed previously published TCR beta repertoires from hundreds of donors and added high-resolution HLA genotyping. Rather than using new phenotypic data, the later analysis identified candidate immune exposures from TCR beta sequences and from how often those sequences occurred across donors. To decide whether each TCR beta V gene segment behaved as functional or pseudogenic, an earlier analysis of approximately 600 of the donors relied on high-throughput TCR beta sequencing. Donor age, sex, ethnicity and CMV serostatus were compiled together with the repertoire data. A later genetic analysis took genome-wide SNP genotypes for about three fifths of the roughly 670 donors and used that subset as a discovery cohort. Every discovery cohort repertoire had been produced on one sequencing platform. HLA typing included class I and class II loci at four-digit resolution. The number of typed donors differed by locus: roughly 620-630 for A, B, C, DRB1 and DQB1; some 500 for DQA1; fewer than 610 for DPA1; and roughly 450 for DPB1. Because of strong linkage in the cohort, four to six DR-DQ haplotypes were treated as single units for association and clustering. Among roughly 370 genotyped donors of the cohort, an average of about 240,000 unique TCR beta nucleotide sequences were sequenced per donor, roughly 20% of them non-productive.

Regarding this clone: Its antigen is not yet known. Within one base of it there is no much larger clone, and no base qualities were kept.

Broader findings and caveats from the paper: In both the original and validation cohorts, the classifier was reported to diagnose cytomegalovirus status with high specificity and sensitivity. According to a later analysis, parvovirus B19, influenza, CMV and Epstein-Barr virus appeared linked to several top co-occurrence clusters. The only immune exposure information available for the cohort was CMV serostatus. Roughly 15 rarely observed V segments, including chromosome 9 orphons, were excluded from the earlier analysis of several hundred of the donors because counts were too low. When HLA alleles, especially DR and DQ, strongly co-occurred, TCR associations were difficult to assign to individual alleles. In a later analysis, TCR association rates were found to vary across HLA loci, with the most associated TCRs seen for DRB1 alleles and the fewest for HLA-C alleles. A total of roughly 160 TCR beta chains were listed by the study as associated with cytomegalovirus. According to a later genetic analysis, donors in an Asian-associated ancestry cluster had fewer N-insertions in productive TCRs than the roughly 670-donor mean. An association between a missense DCLRE1C variant and V-gene and J-gene trimming of TCR beta chains was found in a later genetic analysis and replicated in an independent cohort. Most TCR sequences were observed very rarely across donors, whereas some public TCRs were present in many individuals. The presence/absence analyses assumed that sequencing depth was roughly uniform across donors, and that assumption may not be true. A further reported finding was that TCR beta sequences accurately predicted the HLA-A and HLA-B alleles for most subjects in the first cohort. The authors suggested that the approach could potentially be generalized to other disease states and immunological phenotypes. Specific HLA alleles were associated with more than 15,000 TCR beta sequences at a false discovery rate of 0.05 in a later analysis. Compared with equally common non-associated chains, HLA-associated TCR beta chains in a later analysis were more clonally expanded and had lower generation probabilities. According to a later analysis, most CMV-associated TCR beta chains appeared to be HLA-restricted, and the HLA associations seemed to be driven largely by CMV exposure. Only TCR beta chains were sequenced in this cohort, and the absence of alpha or paired-chain data limited detectable features. A few of the identified cytomegalovirus-associated TCR beta chains were confirmed in vitro to be specific for cytomegalovirus antigens. Linkage disequilibrium might explain the correlated functional status among segregating V segments, but an unknown experimental factor could not be ruled out. Broadly in line with IMGT annotations, most TCR beta V segments showed up in productive rearrangements about 90% or about 30% of the time in an earlier analysis of 450 to 750 of the donors. A cluster of highly shared sequence variants was judged likely to be a technical artifact of the sequencing pipeline. Because some donors lacked HLA typing at each locus, the association tests relied only on the typed subset.

The cohort consisted of 650 to 850 healthy bone marrow donors. At the time of sampling, all cohort members were nominally healthy, though unrecorded immune exposures were likely present. The donor was CMV seronegative and belonged to the group of 380 or so seronegative cohort members. Each donor provided a peripheral blood sample, and peripheral blood mononuclear cells were used for TCR beta sequencing. The Qiagen DNeasy Blood Extraction Kit was used to extract genomic DNA from the blood cell samples. The library relied on the immunoSEQ multiplex PCR assay. For the multiplex PCR, a mixture combining 60 forward primers for TCR Vbeta segments and 13 reverse primers for TCR Jbeta segments was used. A multiplex PCR assay on genomic DNA amplified the CDR3 region of rearranged TCR beta genes. The amplified TCR beta libraries were sequenced on the Illumina HiSeq System as 87-base-pair reads. In the authors' own workflow: A later analysis counted 75 million to 100 million unique TCR beta chains across the 650 to 800 repertoires, and about 10 million of these chains were shared by at least two donors. Raw reads were error-corrected and collapsed into unique sequences with a nearest-neighbor algorithm that merged closely related sequences to remove PCR and sequencing errors. V, D and J gene segments were assigned by aligning CDR3 sequences to IMGT reference sequences. For a sequence to be retained, a match of at least six nucleotides was required to both a V gene segment and a J gene segment. A rearrangement was called productive if the CDR3 had no stop codons and remained in frame with V and J, and every other rearrangement was called non-productive. Following IMGT convention, CDR3 was defined as the stretch from the second conserved V-encoded cysteine up to the conserved J-encoded phenylalanine. The earlier analysis of 587 of the donors excluded sequences that lacked an unambiguous match to a single V gene segment. In an earlier analysis of approximately 500 of the donors, a V segment was called functional when productive rearrangements were above 56.7%, and segregating when the standard deviation between donors exceeded 5%. A statistical classification framework was built for diagnosing cytomegalovirus status from the catalog of TCR beta chain sequences. In a later analysis, TCR nucleotide sequences were compared against IMGT/GENE-DB human TR gene sequences so that V and J genes could be assigned. Using the TCRdist pipeline, a later analysis assigned CDR3 sequences along with most-parsimonious VDJ recombination scenarios. A later analysis defined each TCR beta chain by its CDR3 amino acid sequence plus V-gene family, and excluded reads lacking a unique V-gene family. To address suspected cross-contamination and a sequencing artifact, a later analysis removed roughly 580 highly shared, low-generation-probability nucleotide sequences. For each public chain, a later analysis derived a clonal expansion index from normalized ranks of inferred template counts within each repertoire. In a later analysis, generation probabilities were computed with a VDJ recombination model fitted to out-of-frame rearrangements, and the resulting probabilities were checked against IGoR. A later analysis scored TCR-TCR, TCR-HLA and TCR-CMV co-occurrence with hypergeometric tests, applying a repertoire-size bias correction to TCR pairs. In a later analysis, false discovery rates were estimated by permuting HLA or CMV assignments 20 times. A later analysis grouped co-occurring TCRs with DBSCAN, adding TCRdist sequence similarity when clustering within HLA-allele-positive subsets. For co-occurrence clustering, repertoires with fewer than 30,000 or more than 120,000 public chains were excluded, along with roughly 5 repertoires with anomalous nucleotide sharing. As stored in TCRdb, this immuneACCESS dataset retains in-frame rearrangements with V and J assigned. A fraction of the clones does not appear; measured against another copy, unresolved V genes explain less than half of the discrepancy, and the remainder lacks a known reason. V and J calls and clone size are copied from that table; D and trimming were computed from the DNA. In all, the sample holds under 200,000 clones, and almost 80% of those were seen once. The ten largest clones capture 1.3% of the sample.

The TCR sequence derives from a woman aged 50 to 60 in good health and CMV-seronegative. The material sequenced was PBMCs.

The CDR3 corresponds to CASRGQGNTGELFF. The nucleotide sequence is TGTGCCAGCAGAGGACAGGGGAACACCGGGGAGCTGTTTTTT. The receptor chain draws on TRBV2 and TRBJ2-2; 8 bases in between match TRBD1. From a lookup of the germline V gene, CDR1 and CDR2 are SNHLY and FYNNEI. From cysteine to phenylalanine, the CDR3 is 14 amino acids long. Solely the CDR3 DNA is kept, with 42 bases framed from the first base. Trimming takes 6 bases off V and 1 base off J; junction bases not matched to a gene: 1.